Presented here are 25 T cell receptor beta chains from one specimen sequenced in a study of T cell responses to AZD1222 COVID-19 vaccine listed by TCRdb under 2021. Libraries were made using the immunoSEQ multiplex PCR assay. Held by TCRdb, this immuneACCESS table contains in-frame sequences only and omits some clones. Under half of the omission traces to an unresolved V gene where checked; the cause of the rest is unknown. In all, the sample holds about 120,000 clones, and about 86% of those were seen once. The ten largest clones add up to more than 10% of the sample. Taken with the paper, the label for time point translates to: baseline before first vaccination. Sequencing used peripheral blood, obtained on day 0 of AZD1222 vaccination. The source of these receptors is an adult in good health.

This rearrangement joins TRBV19 to TRBJ1-5; the D is unclear. From germline, CDR1 is LNHDA and CDR2 SQIVND (reference sequence). V was trimmed by 10 bases and J by 0 bases, leaving 13 bases between them. This CDR3 has 14 amino acids. The CDR3 protein is CATSQSHSNQPQHF. The CDR3 DNA reads as TGTGCCACCTCTCAGTCCCATAGCAATCAGCCCCAGCATTTT.

V and J are TRBV3-1 (or the pseudogene TRBV3-2) and TRBJ1-2; D possibly corresponds to TRBD1 (5 bases). Trimming cost V 2 bases and J 8 bases, with 15 bases left between them. This CDR3 is built from 14 residues. Germline V gene lookup returns CDR1 LGHDT and CDR2 YNNKEL (reference sequence). CDR3 coding DNA: TGTGCCAGCAGCCAATTAGGGACCCGCTCGGGCTACACCTTC. Encoded protein: CASSQLGTRSGYTF.

This chain uses TRBV3-1 (or the pseudogene TRBV3-2) with TRBJ2-5; perhaps TRBD2 as D (5 bases). V was clipped by 5 bases and J by 5 bases, with 24 bases between them. Per germline, CDR1 LGHDT and CDR2 YNNKEL (reference sequence). The CDR3 is 17 residues long. As DNA, the CDR3 is TGTGCCAGCAGCTCGACACCCTGGGAGCGTTACGTGGAGACCCAGTACTTC. Amino acid sequence: CASSSTPWERYVETQYF.

V and J are TRBV11-3 and TRBJ2-3; 7 positions match TRBD1. CDR1 is SGHNT and CDR2 is YENEEA in the germline V gene. CDR3 length: 14 amino acids. V lost 5 bases, J lost 3 bases, and 5 bases stayed unmatched. The CDR3, as DNA: TGTGCCAGCAGCCAAGGGGGCCGGACAGATACGCAGTATTTT. Encoded protein: CASSQGGRTDTQYF. Based on the CDR3 plus reference TRBV11-3 and TRBJ2-3, the full variable domain is EAGVVQSPRYKIIEKKQPVAFWCNPISGHNTLYWYLQNLGQGPELLIRYENEEAVDDSQLPKDRFSAERLKGVDSTLKIQPAELGDSAVYLCASSQGGRTDTQYFGPGTRLTVL.

This rearrangement joins TRBV10-2 to TRBJ1-1, with D unclear. Germline-derived CDR1 and CDR2 are WSHSY and SAAADI. The CDR3 is 12 amino acids. Trimming took off 3 bases at V and 7 bases at J, with 9 bases between the two ends. The CDR3 protein is CASSDRGREAFF. The CDR3 nucleotides are TGCGCCAGCAGTGATCGAGGACGTGAAGCTTTCTTT.

The genes are TRBV2 and TRBJ2-7; D is ambiguous. The CDR3 spans 13 residues. V shed 7 bases and J shed 2 bases, with 12 bases lying between them. CDR1 and CDR2 (germline): SNHLY, FYNNEI. Here the CDR3 reads CASTGGSTYEQYF. CDR3 DNA: TGTGCCAGCACTGGCGGATCAACCTACGAGCAGTACTTC.

This rearrangement joins TRBV7-2 to TRBJ1-1; possible D gene TRBD1, 5 bases. Germline values: CDR1 SGHTA, CDR2 FQGNSA. The CDR3 loop spans 13 amino acids. V lost 8 bases and J 4 bases, leaving 14 bases between the germline ends. The CDR3 sequence: CASGLGGITEAFF. CDR3 in DNA: TGTGCCAGCGGCCTCGGGGGGATCACTGAAGCTTTCTTT.

The chain carries TRBV28 and TRBJ2-1, with D possibly matching TRBD2 (6 bases). This CDR3 is built from 14 residues. In germline, CDR1 is MDHEN, CDR2 SYDVKM. V was cut by 5 bases and J by 2 bases, with 10 bases left in between. This CDR3 reads CASSMERAYNEQFF. The DNA of the CDR3 is TGTGCCAGCAGTATGGAGCGGGCCTACAATGAGCAGTTCTTC.

This clone was observed a few times. The chain couples TRBV28 to TRBJ1-6; D perhaps matches TRBD1 (6 bases). V dropped 3 bases and J dropped 10 bases, with 10 bases sitting between them. CDR1 is MDHEN and CDR2 is SYDVKM in the germline V gene. The CDR3 contains 13 residues. CDR3 DNA: TGTGCCAGCAGTTTGGACAGTCTCTCACCCCTCCACTTT. It encodes CASSLDSLSPLHF.

The chain has TRBV6-5 and TRBJ2-1; 9 nucleotides match TRBD2. The CDR3 loop spans 15 amino acids. After removal of 6 bases from V and 8 bases from J, the junction contained 11 bases not matched to a gene. The V gene's germline CDR1 is MNHEY and CDR2 SVGAGI. The CDR3 region has the DNA TGTGCCAGCAGGGACAGAGCGGGAGGTGGGGATGAGCAGTTCTTC. It yields the protein CASRDRAGGGDEQFF.

The rearrangement links TRBV7-9 to TRBJ1-2; 7 bases align to TRBD1. In germline, CDR1 is SEHNR, CDR2 FQNEAQ (reference sequence). The CDR3 is 14 amino acids. Trimming at V came to 1 base and at J to 6 bases, leaving 5 bases not matched to a gene. CDR3 DNA: TGTGCCAGCAGCTTAGTAATACAGGGGAATGGCTACACCTTC. This sequence encodes CASSLVIQGNGYTF.

This clone was counted once. The V call is TRBV7-2, the J call TRBJ1-1; D gene ambiguous. Germline V gene sequence: CDR1 SGHTA, CDR2 FQGNSA. The CDR3 has 13 amino acids. Trimming stripped 2 bases from V and 11 bases from J, with 15 bases between. DNA for the CDR3: TGTGCCAGCAGCTTAATGCAGGTCCGCGACGCTTTCTTT. Protein: CASSLMQVRDAFF.

J is TRBJ2-5 and V is TRBV7-8; D tentatively reads TRBD1 or TRBD2 (5 bases each). CDR3 length: 16 amino acids. V lost 2 bases and J 2 bases, leaving 15 bases between the germline ends. The V gene's germline CDR1 is SGHVS and CDR2 FQNEAQ. The CDR3 protein is CASSLKSGKGQETQYF. The CDR3 DNA reads as TGTGCCAGCAGCTTAAAGTCGGGGAAGGGGCAAGAGACCCAGTACTTC.

This clone was counted a few times. The chain recombines TRBV5-1 with TRBJ1-6; tentatively, D is TRBD1 (5 bases). Germline V lookup: CDR1 SGHRS, CDR2 YFSETQ. The CDR3 has 16 amino acids. Deletions cut 4 bases from V and 9 bases from J, with 20 bases between. The CDR3 nucleotides read TGCGCCAGCAGCCAAACCAAGGGGACCGTAGGTTCACCCCTCCACTTT. Residues: CASSQTKGTVGSPLHF.

The rearrangement uses TRBV6-5 and TRBJ2-7, with a weak D call TRBD1 (7 bases). CDR1 is MNHEY and CDR2 is SVGAGI in the germline V gene. The germline V and J ends were trimmed by 2 bases and 6 bases, with 11 bases remaining between them. The CDR3 runs to 13 residues. The CDR3 nucleotides are TGTGCCAGCAGTTACGGGCAGGGGGGCGAGCAGTACTTC. This translates into CASSYGQGGEQYF.

The CDR3 loop is CASRLTGGAGDEQFF. CDR3 bases: TGTGCCAGCAGACTGACAGGGGGCGCCGGGGATGAGCAGTTCTTC. This chain links TRBV2 with TRBJ2-1; TRBD1 agrees at 10 bases. CDR1 is SNHLY, CDR2 FYNNEI, per germline. V lost 6 bases and J lost 8; bases outside the gene matches: 10. This CDR3 region has 15 residues.

This chain joins TRBV28 and TRBJ1-1; no clear D gene. The V end lost 1 base, the J end lost 7 bases, and 13 bases lay between the germline ends. The germline CDR1 and CDR2 sequences are MDHEN and SYDVKM. The CDR3 is 14 amino acids. The CDR3 loop reads CASSLLSGASEAFF. The CDR3 DNA follows: TGTGCCAGCAGTTTATTATCGGGCGCCAGTGAAGCTTTCTTT.

The chain has TRBV6-2 or TRBV6-3 and TRBJ2-6, with a possible D match to TRBD2 (6 bases). Germline-derived CDR1 and CDR2 are MNHEY and SVGEGT. V was shortened by 4 bases and J by 1 base, with 8 bases between the two germline ends. The CDR3 length is 15 residues. This CDR3 reads CASSFAGSGANVLTF. In nucleotides, the CDR3 is TGTGCCAGCAGTTTTGCGGGGTCTGGGGCCAACGTCCTGACTTTC.

The V gene is TRBV19, the J gene TRBJ2-1; 7 bases are shared with TRBD2. Germline loops: CDR1 LNHDA, CDR2 SQIVND (reference sequence). The V and J ends lost 4 bases and 2 bases, in that order; junction bases with no gene match: 5. The CDR3 spans 15 residues. CDR3 coding DNA: TGTGCCAGTAGTAACGGACTAGGAGCCTACAATGAGCAGTTCTTC. It yields the protein CASSNGLGAYNEQFF.

The V and J genes are TRBV28 and TRBJ1-5, with 7 bases lining up with TRBD1. Germline-derived CDR1 and CDR2 are MDHEN and SYDVKM. J lost 7 bases, V lost 7 bases, and 13 bases had no gene match. This CDR3 comprises 15 residues. CDR3 DNA: TGTGCCAGCATCCTTCAGGGGGAGTGGGGGCAGCCCCAGCATTTT. Its translation is CASILQGEWGQPQHF.

The chain has TRBV19 and TRBJ2-7, with 10 positions matching TRBD1. The CDR3 is 14 amino acids. Per the germline V gene, CDR1 is LNHDA and CDR2 is SQIVND (reference sequence). V lost 10 bases and J lost 4; bases outside the gene matches: 10. The CDR3 is CATSTTGGRYEQYF. The CDR3 DNA is TGTGCCACCTCGACGACAGGGGGCCGTTACGAGCAGTACTTC.

This clone showed up just once. V usage is TRBV9 and J usage is TRBJ2-1; 16 nucleotides agree with TRBD2. The CDR3 runs to 19 residues. Germline-derived CDR1 and CDR2 are SGDLS and YYNGEE. V gave up 0 bases and J gave up 9 bases; unmatched junction bases: 12. The CDR3 DNA is TGTGCCAGCAGCGTAGAGGGAGCCGGGACTAGCGGGAGGGCCGCTGAGCAGTTCTTC. Its protein is CASSVEGAGTSGRAAEQFF.

This chain links TRBV5-4 with TRBJ1-6; no reliable D call. The CDR3 loop spans 16 amino acids. The V gene's germline CDR1 is SGHNT and CDR2 YYREEE (reference sequence). Trimming removed 1 base from V and 0 bases from J, with 8 bases in between. The DNA for the CDR3 is TGTGCCAGCAGCTTGCAAATGGGCTCCTATAATTCACCCCTCCACTTT. This codes for CASSLQMGSYNSPLHF.

A remark on this clone: The sample carries other DNA sequences with the same CDR3. V gene TRBV6-5 combines with J gene TRBJ1-5; D ambiguous. Germline CDR1 and CDR2: MNHEY and SVGAGI. Trimming took 0 bases from V and 4 from J, leaving 4 bases between them. The CDR3 length is 13 residues. The CDR3 nucleotides are TGTGCCAGCAGTTACTCCCAGAATCAGCCCCAGCATTTT. This gives the protein CASSYSQNQPQHF.

This clone has a single count. This rearrangement joins TRBV15 to TRBJ1-5, with TRBD1 matching 7 bases. J lost 1 base, V lost 3 bases, and 9 bases had no gene match. Germline V gene data show CDR1 as LNHNV and CDR2 as YYDKDF (reference sequence). The CDR3 has 17 residues. The CDR3 DNA is TGTGCCACCAGCAGTGCCTCGAAGGGGGCGAGCAATCAGCCCCAGCATTTT. Its protein is CATSSASKGASNQPQHF.